These 8 T cell receptor beta chains originate from one sample sequenced in a study of cytotoxic CD8 clonotypes in ibrutinib-treated CLL. Clones were read by immunoSEQ multiplex PCR, and TCRdb kept only the in-frame ones, dropping some. The table lists approximately 46,000 clones, 55% to 75% of them singletons. The sample here was PBMCs, taken after 12 months of ibrutinib treatment. All receptors come from a human donor with chronic lymphocytic leukemia.

V usage is TRBV29-1 and J usage is TRBJ2-3; 8 nucleotides align to TRBD2. V lost 7 bases to trimming and J lost 2 bases; unmatched junction nucleotides: 8. Germline assignment: CDR1 SQVTM and CDR2 ANQGSEA. The CDR3 runs to 14 residues. The DNA for the CDR3 is TGCAGCGGCATGACGGGGGGGGTCACAGATACGCAGTATTTT. Residues: CSGMTGGVTDTQYF.

The chain has TRBV28 and TRBJ2-7; D gene ambiguous. Germline V lookup: CDR1 MDHEN, CDR2 SYDVKM. V was trimmed by 6 bases and J by 1 base, leaving 13 bases between them. This CDR3 comprises 14 residues. In DNA, the CDR3 is TGTGCCAGCAGCTCCCTCGGAGAATCCTACGAGCAGTACTTC. Encoded protein: CASSSLGESYEQYF.

V usage is TRBV25-1 and J usage is TRBJ2-5; D gene uncertain. Germline V CDR1 and CDR2: MGHDK, SYGVNS. This CDR3 contains 17 residues. Between the trimmed V and J ends, which lost 1 base and 5 bases, there was a span of 20 bases. In DNA, the CDR3 is TGTGCCAGCAGTGAATTTGGCGGCAGAAAACCCTGGGAGACCCAGTACTTC. This translates into CASSEFGGRKPWETQYF.

This rearrangement joins TRBV19 to TRBJ2-1; possible D gene TRBD1, 6 bases. Germline V CDR1 and CDR2: LNHDA, SQIVND (reference sequence). The CDR3 runs 17 residues. V dropped 6 bases and J dropped 0 bases, with 18 bases sitting between them. The CDR3 nucleotides read TGTGCCAGTAGCCTTTGGGGACATTCAGTCTCCTACAATGAGCAGTTCTTC. Its translation: CASSLWGHSVSYNEQFF.

V gene TRBV10-1 combines with J gene TRBJ2-2; TRBD2 might be the D (6 bases). Per the germline V gene, CDR1 is WNHNN and CDR2 is SYGVQD (reference sequence). This CDR3 region has 16 residues. Trimming removed 8 bases at V and 1 base at J, with 17 bases between. The CDR3 reads CASGGKGLQNTGELFF. The DNA for the CDR3 is TGCGCCAGCGGCGGGAAGGGACTTCAGAACACCGGGGAGCTGTTTTTT.

V gene TRBV11-3 combines with J gene TRBJ2-7; D is undetermined. The CDR3 loop spans 15 amino acids. Trimming removed 0 bases from V and 0 bases from J, with 9 bases in between. CDR1 is SGHNT and CDR2 is YENEEA in the germline V gene. CDR3 nucleotides: TGTGCCAGCAGCTTAGACTCGGCTAGCTCCTACGAGCAGTACTTC. Its translation: CASSLDSASSYEQYF.

This clone was counted a few times. The chain joins TRBV28 to TRBJ2-7; D uncertain. Germline-derived CDR1 and CDR2 are MDHEN and SYDVKM. This CDR3 has 10 residues. The V and J ends lost 5 bases and 5 bases respectively, with 4 bases between them. CDR3 nucleotide sequence: TGTGCCAGCAGTAGGCACGAGCAGTACTTC. It is translated as CASSRHEQYF. Filled out from reference TRBV28 and TRBJ2-7, the complete variable domain reads DVKVTQSSRYLVKRTGEKVFLECVQDMDHENMFWYRQDPGLGLRLIYFSYDVKMKEKGDIPEGYSVSREKKERFSLILESASTNQTSMYLCASSRHEQYFGPGTRLTVT.

The gene calls are TRBV28 and TRBJ2-5; D might be TRBD1 (6 bases). The CDR3 is 13 residues long. The ends were cut back, 7 bases at V and 5 bases at J, with 14 bases in the middle. Germline assignment: CDR1 MDHEN and CDR2 SYDVKM. This chain's CDR3 is CASTLQGYETQYF. CDR3 nucleotide sequence: TGTGCCAGCACCTTACAGGGATACGAGACCCAGTACTTC.